These 12 T cell receptor gamma chains came from one sample sequenced in a study of Vδ1+ human thymocytes. Study-level points and caveats: Thymic TRG and TRD repertoires appeared highly polyclonal, with Gaussian CDR3 length distributions.

Extracted RNA was reverse transcribed into cDNA. Multiplex PCR used pooled V-gene forward primers and a constant-region reverse primer to amplify CDR3s. TCRdb applied CATT to the multiplex PCR reads for clone calling. The table lists approximately 25,000 gamma-chain clones, roughly 20% of them singletons. The antigens these receptors bind are not known. Sequencing was performed on Vdelta1+ gamma-delta thymocytes from the thymus. Specified subset: FACS-sorted CD3+ TCRalphabeta- TCRVdelta1+ TCRVdelta2- thymocytes. Receptors were obtained from a boy under three years old who had congenital heart surgery.

In this sample, this clone turned up a few times. The V and J genes are TRGV5 and TRGJ1 or TRGJ2. The V gene end was trimmed by 2 bases and the J gene end by 5 bases; junction bases not matched to a gene: 6. Germline V gives CDR1 VINAFY, CDR2 YDVSNSKD. There are 13 residues in the CDR3. DNA of the CDR3: TGTGCCACCTGGGACAAAAATAATTATAAGAAACTCTTT. Encoded protein: CATWDKNNYKKLF.

Note on this clone: It may be a read error: a sequence one base away is much more abundant. The chain joins TRGV2 to TRGJ1 or TRGJ2. J was trimmed by 10 bases and V by 0 bases; bases with no gene match: 3. The CDR3 is 11 amino acids. CDR1 is EGSNGY, CDR2 YDSYNSKV, per germline. CDR3 loop: CATWDGEKKLF. The CDR3 DNA reads as TGTGCCACCTGGGACGGGGAGAAGAAACTCTTT.

The chain is built from TRGV5 and TRGJ1 or TRGJ2. V lost 3 bases and J lost 3; bases outside the gene matches: 8. The CDR3 has 14 amino acids. The germline CDR1 and CDR2 sequences are VINAFY and YDVSNSKD. The CDR3 loop is CATWDPKSYYKKLF. CDR3 nucleotides: TGTGCCACCTGGGACCCAAAGAGTTATTATAAGAAACTCTTT.

The rearrangement joins TRGV4 to TRGJ1 or TRGJ2. The CDR3 consists of 16 residues. After removal of 0 bases from V and 0 bases from J, the junction contained 8 bases not matched to a gene. CDR1 and CDR2 (germline): EGSTGY, YDSYTSSV. The CDR3 DNA is TGTGCCACCTGGGATGGGGCTTTATTGAATTATTATAAGAAACTCTTT. Translated, it gives CATWDGALLNYYKKLF.

This sequence joins TRGV5 and TRGJ1 or TRGJ2. Trimming removed 0 bases from V and 6 bases from J; junction bases left unmatched: 11. Germline V gene lookup returns CDR1 VINAFY and CDR2 YDVSNSKD. CDR3 length: 15 amino acids. Here the CDR3 reads CATWDRLDHFYKKLF. Written as DNA, the CDR3 is TGTGCCACCTGGGACAGGCTAGACCATTTTTATAAGAAACTCTTT.

The rearrangement uses TRGV3 and TRGJ1 or TRGJ2. Unmatched junction bases numbered 13, after V lost 0 bases and J lost 2 bases. This CDR3 is 17 amino acids long. Germline CDR1 reads VTNTFY; CDR2 reads YDVSTARD (reference sequence). The CDR3 nucleotides read TGTGCCACCTGGGACAGGCGTCCCATTACCGATTATTATAAGAAACTCTTT. Residues: CATWDRRPITDYYKKLF.

This clone is termed medium-sized (0.01 to 0.1%). V usage is TRGV5 and J usage is TRGJ1 or TRGJ2. The CDR3 spans 10 residues. CDR1 is VINAFY, CDR2 YDVSNSKD, per germline. The J segment lost 8 bases and the V segment lost 5 bases, leaving 3 bases of the junction unmatched. The CDR3 DNA reads as TGTGCCACCTGGGTTGATAAGAAACTCTTT. The encoded protein is CATWVDKKLF.

This chain uses TRGV9 with TRGJP1. CDR1 and CDR2 from the germline V gene are GITISATS and ISYDGTV (reference sequence). CDR3 size: 16 residues. V shed 2 bases, J shed 0 bases, and the junction held 6 bases outside the gene matches. The DNA of the CDR3 is TGTGCCTTGTGGGAGGGACCTTATACCACTGGTTGGTTCAAGATATTT. Its translation: CALWEGPYTTGWFKIF.

In this sample, this clone turned up a few times. The chain carries TRGV4 and TRGJ1 or TRGJ2. The J segment lost 8 bases and the V segment lost 5 bases, leaving 6 bases of the junction unmatched. CDR3 length: 11 amino acids. Germline V gene lookup returns CDR1 EGSTGY and CDR2 YDSYTSSV. As DNA, the CDR3 is TGTGCCACCTGGGGGTGGGATAAGAAACTCTTT. This sequence encodes CATWGWDKKLF.

J is TRGJ1 or TRGJ2 and V is TRGV4. The germline CDR1 and CDR2 sequences are EGSTGY and YDSYTSSV. V lost 0 bases to trimming and J lost 7 bases; unmatched junction nucleotides: 12. CDR3 length: 15 amino acids. The CDR3, as DNA: TGTGCCACCTGGGATGGGGAACCCGTATGGTATAAGAAACTCTTT. The encoded protein is CATWDGEPVWYKKLF.

Remarks on this clone: Additional DNA sequences in this sample encode the identical CDR3. The J gene is TRGJ1 or TRGJ2, the V gene TRGV4. This CDR3 has 13 amino acids. Germline V CDR1 and CDR2: EGSTGY, YDSYTSSV. The ends lost 5 bases at V and 0 bases at J; junction bases unmatched: 4. DNA for the CDR3: TGTGCCACCTGGGGTTCGAATTATTATAAGAAACTCTTT. Amino acids: CATWGSNYYKKLF.

The table lists this clone with a few counts. This sequence joins TRGV4 and TRGJP1. With V trimmed by 8 bases and J by 4 bases, 13 bases remained unmatched. The CDR3 length is 15 residues. Germline V gene sequence: CDR1 EGSTGY, CDR2 YDSYTSSV. The chain's CDR3 is CATSPHCGTGWFKIF. The CDR3 DNA reads TGTGCCACCTCTCCCCATTGTGGCACTGGTTGGTTCAAGATATTT.